A single sample is the source of the 32 T cell receptor beta chains below, sequenced in a study of a mutant IDH1 vaccine in newly diagnosed glioma. TCRdb's table, derived via immunoSEQ multiplex PCR, lists solely in-frame clones and lacks some. Of 85,000 to 100,000 clones detected, over 75% appear once; the ten largest clones hold roughly 6.9%. Time point denoted: baseline, week 1 (first vaccination visit). The treatment was: pre-vaccination baseline after standard-of-care therapy. This sample comprised PBMCs, obtained from a glioma patient treated with radiotherapy, temozolomide or both. Receptor source: a man aged 40-49 years with glioma.

V usage is TRBV5-1 and J usage is TRBJ2-1; no reliable D call. This CDR3 is built from 11 residues. V lost 4 bases, J lost 6 bases, and 5 bases lay in between. The V gene's germline CDR1 is SGHRS and CDR2 YFSETQ. The CDR3 DNA is TGCGCCAGCAGCGCGATCAATGAGCAGTTCTTC. Protein product: CASSAINEQFF.

The rearrangement links TRBV7-6 to TRBJ2-7, with D perhaps TRBD2 (6 bases). This CDR3 spans 15 amino acids. CDR1 and CDR2 (germline): SGHVS, FNYEAQ. V was cut by 5 bases and J by 2 bases, with 16 bases left in between. The CDR3 spells CASSDRGGNTYEQYF. DNA for the CDR3: TGTGCCAGCAGCGATAGGGGCGGGAACACCTACGAGCAGTACTTC.

The CDR3 region is CASSVGVDSRNTEAFF. DNA for the CDR3: TGTGCCAGCAGCGTAGGAGTCGATTCAAGGAACACTGAAGCTTTCTTT. This chain joins TRBV9 and TRBJ1-1; no definite D call. This CDR3 comprises 16 residues. Germline V gene sequence: CDR1 SGDLS, CDR2 YYNGEE. Trimming left V 0 bases short and J 1 base short, with 13 bases between.

This clone turned up a few times. J is TRBJ1-2 and V is TRBV6-5, with TRBD1 matching 7 bases. Germline V CDR1 and CDR2: MNHEY, SVGAGI. The CDR3 spans 12 residues. After removal of 2 bases from V and 8 bases from J, the junction contained 2 bases not matched to a gene. CDR3 DNA: TGTGCCAGCAGTTACGACAGGGCCGGCTACACCTTC. Translated: CASSYDRAGYTF.

The chain employs TRBV7-2 and TRBJ2-5, with unresolved D. V was trimmed by 4 bases and J by 3 bases, leaving 15 bases between them. The CDR3 is made up of 15 amino acids. The germline V gene encodes CDR1 SGHTA and CDR2 FQGNSA. The CDR3 is CASSSTGSKEETQYF. CDR3 DNA: TGTGCCAGCAGCTCAACCGGGTCAAAGGAAGAGACCCAGTACTTC.

The rearrangement links TRBV9 to TRBJ2-5; TRBD2 matches 9 bases. J gave up 1 base and V 0 bases, and 4 bases lay outside the gene matches. The CDR3 length is 16 residues. Germline CDR1 is SGDLS and CDR2 is YYNGEE. The CDR3 is CASSVGAGGPQETQYF. As DNA, the CDR3 is TGTGCCAGCAGCGTAGGAGCGGGGGGACCCCAAGAGACCCAGTACTTC.

The chain carries TRBV11-2 and TRBJ2-3; maybe TRBD1 (6 bases). CDR3 length: 13 amino acids. Germline CDR1 SGHAT, CDR2 FQNNGV. The V end was cut by 5 bases, the J end by 6 bases, with 12 bases between. CDR3 nucleotide sequence: TGTGCCAGCAGCCCCGGGACAACTGATACGCAGTATTTT. This gives the protein CASSPGTTDTQYF. Full variable domain (missing parts from reference TRBV11-2 and TRBJ2-3): EAGVAQSPRYKIIEKRQSVAFWCNPISGHATLYWYQQILGQGPKLLIQFQNNGVVDDSQLPKDRFSAERLKGVDSTLKIQPAKLEDSAVYLCASSPGTTDTQYFGPGTRLTVL.

CDR3 nucleotides: TGTGCCAGCAGCCACGGACTAGCGGAAGAGACCCAGTACTTC. The encoded protein is CASSHGLAEETQYF. The rearrangement joins TRBV7-2 to TRBJ2-5; 10 bases are a match to TRBD2. CDR1 SGHTA and CDR2 FQGNSA come from the germline V gene. Trimming cost V 5 bases and J 3 bases; bases outside gene matches: 3. This CDR3 comprises 14 residues.

The CDR3: CASSLVRTETQYF. CDR3 in DNA: TGTGCCAGCAGCTTAGTTCGAACGGAGACCCAGTACTTC. The chain carries TRBV11-2 and TRBJ2-5, with no clear D. Germline V gene lookup returns CDR1 SGHAT and CDR2 FQNNGV. Trimming left V 1 base short and J 5 bases short, with 8 bases between. The CDR3 covers 13 residues.

The V call is TRBV7-2, the J call TRBJ2-7, with 10 bases that match TRBD1. Germline V gene data show CDR1 as SGHTA and CDR2 as FQGNSA. Trimming removed 5 bases from V and 5 bases from J; junction bases left unmatched: 12. The CDR3 totals 16 residues. The CDR3 region has the DNA TGTGCCAGCAGCACACAACCGGGACAGGGGAGGGACGAGCAGTACTTC. Protein: CASSTQPGQGRDEQYF.

The chain has TRBV5-4 and TRBJ2-4, with TRBD1 matching 9 bases. This CDR3 spans 16 amino acids. V trimming: 2 bases; J trimming: 1 base; junction bases outside the gene matches: 4. Germline V gene data show CDR1 as SGHNT and CDR2 as YYREEE (reference sequence). CDR3 in amino acids: CASSFAGTGAKNIQYF. CDR3 in DNA: TGTGCCAGCAGCTTTGCCGGGACAGGGGCCAAAAACATTCAGTACTTC.

The gene calls are TRBV7-2 and TRBJ1-2; a weak D match, TRBD1 (5 bases). CDR3 size: 14 residues. V was cut by 5 bases and J by 5 bases, with 15 bases left in between. In germline, CDR1 is SGHTA, CDR2 FQGNSA. CDR3 region: CASSPLGTAYGYTF. Written as DNA, the CDR3 is TGTGCCAGCAGCCCTTTAGGGACTGCATATGGCTACACCTTC.

The chain employs TRBV7-2 and TRBJ2-5; no reliable D call. This CDR3 region has 14 residues. From germline, CDR1 is SGHTA and CDR2 FQGNSA. Trimming stripped 0 bases from V and 10 bases from J, with 15 bases between. For the CDR3, the DNA is TGTGCCAGCAGCTTAGCGATAGCACCAGATAGCCAGTACTTC. Translating it yields CASSLAIAPDSQYF.

For this clone: Relative to the germline gene, one junction end is altered; a read error may explain this. Additional DNA sequences in this sample encode the identical CDR3. The chain employs TRBV6-6 and TRBJ2-1; D is undetermined. CDR1 is MNHNY and CDR2 is SVGAGI in the germline V gene (reference sequence). This CDR3 has 12 amino acids. The chain's CDR3 is CASSYSDNEQFF. Here the CDR3 DNA reads TGTGCCAGCAGTTACTCCGACAATGAGCAGTTCTTC.

V gene TRBV6-4 combines with J gene TRBJ1-1; D remains unclear. This CDR3 is built from 13 residues. Germline V gene data show CDR1 as MRHNA and CDR2 as SNTAGT. The germline V and J ends were trimmed by 4 bases and 0 bases, with 6 bases remaining between them. CDR3 nucleotide sequence: TGTGCCAGCAGTGTTAAAATGAACACTGAAGCTTTCTTT. Translated: CASSVKMNTEAFF.

The genes are TRBV15 and TRBJ1-2, with TRBD1 as a possible D gene (6 bases). Germline CDR1 and CDR2: LNHNV and YYDKDF (reference sequence). With 3 bases removed from V and 7 bases from J, the gap between germline ends came to 21 bases. CDR3 size: 16 residues. The CDR3 spells CATSRDRTGHLGGYTF. The CDR3 nucleotides are TGTGCCACCAGCAGGGACCGAACAGGGCACCTTGGTGGCTACACCTTC.

The chain joins TRBV27 to TRBJ2-3; perhaps D is TRBD1 or TRBD2 (5 bases each). V was clipped by 0 bases and J by 4 bases, with 11 bases between them. Per germline, CDR1 MNHEY and CDR2 SMNVEV (reference sequence). This CDR3 spans 15 amino acids. Written as DNA, the CDR3 is TGTGCCAGCAGTTTATCCGGTAGGGACGCAGATACGCAGTATTTT. Its protein is CASSLSGRDADTQYF.

This clone was seen only once. This sequence joins TRBV11-1 and TRBJ2-5; no definite D call. The V and J ends lost 7 bases and 2 bases respectively, with 11 bases between them. The CDR3 is 13 amino acids. Germline V gene data show CDR1 as SGHAT and CDR2 as FQDESV (reference sequence). The CDR3 bases are TGTGCCAGCATAGGAAGGCTGCAAGAGACCCAGTACTTC. Amino acids: CASIGRLQETQYF.

This clone came up once. The V gene is TRBV7-9, the J gene TRBJ1-2; the match to TRBD1 covers 7 bases. In germline, CDR1 is SEHNR, CDR2 FQNEAQ (reference sequence). This CDR3 is built from 16 residues. After removal of 3 bases from V and 7 bases from J, the junction contained 14 bases not matched to a gene. CDR3 nucleotides: TGTGCCAGCAGCTTGGGTCCCGGGACAGCGGGAGGTGGCTACACCTTC. It translates to CASSLGPGTAGGGYTF. Combining the CDR3 with reference TRBV7-9 and TRBJ1-2 gives the whole variable domain DTGVSQNPRHKITKRGQNVTFRCDPISEHNRLYWYRQTLGQGPEFLTYFQNEAQLEKSRLLSDRFSAERPKGSFSTLEIQRTEQGDSAMYLCASSLGPGTAGGGYTFGSGTRLTVV.

V is TRBV11-3 and J is TRBJ1-1; unclear D gene. This CDR3 spans 14 amino acids. V was trimmed by 4 bases and J by 1 base, leaving 10 bases between them. Germline CDR1 SGHNT, CDR2 YENEEA. Here the CDR3 DNA reads TGTGCCAGCAGCTCCCGAATGGGGAACACTGAAGCTTTCTTT. Residues: CASSSRMGNTEAFF.

This chain joins TRBV19 and TRBJ1-5, with TRBD1 matching over 8 bases. The CDR3 totals 15 residues. Germline CDR1 and CDR2: LNHDA and SQIVND (reference sequence). V trimming: 2 bases; J trimming: 2 bases; junction bases outside the gene matches: 2. CDR3 sequence reads: CASSIRGQGNQPQHF. CDR3 DNA: TGTGCCAGTAGTATAAGGGGACAGGGCAATCAGCCCCAGCATTTT.

This clone was counted a single time. The rearrangement links TRBV28 to TRBJ2-7, with a possible D match to TRBD1 (6 bases). Germline CDR1 reads MDHEN; CDR2 reads SYDVKM. Trimming cost V 8 bases and J 3 bases, with 26 bases left between them. This CDR3 region has 17 residues. CDR3 loop: CASYLWWVGDIDYEQYF. The CDR3 DNA reads as TGTGCCAGCTACTTATGGTGGGTGGGGGACATAGACTACGAGCAGTACTTC.

The V gene is TRBV11-3, the J gene TRBJ2-1; D gene unclear. This CDR3 has 15 residues. The germline gives CDR1 SGHNT, CDR2 YENEEA. Trimming removed 1 base from V and 0 bases from J, with 7 bases in between. CDR3 sequence: CASSLGTSSYNEQFF. CDR3 bases: TGTGCCAGCAGCTTAGGGACGAGCTCCTACAATGAGCAGTTCTTC.

The chain has TRBV4-3 and TRBJ1-6; 8 bases are a match to TRBD1. The junction had 6 bases not matched to a gene; V was cut back by 0 bases and J by 5 bases. Germline CDR1 and CDR2: LGHNA and YSLEER. The CDR3 is made up of 17 amino acids. CDR3 nucleotide sequence: TGCGCCAGCAGCCAAGACTGGCAGGGGGCAAATAATTCACCCCTCCACTTT. It encodes CASSQDWQGANNSPLHF.

This chain joins TRBV7-2 and TRBJ1-2, with 9 bases lining up with TRBD1. The V and J ends lost 0 bases and 5 bases, in that order; junction bases with no gene match: 10. The CDR3 has 17 amino acids. The germline V gene has CDR1 SGHTA and CDR2 FQGNSA. For the CDR3, the DNA is TGTGCCAGCAGCTTAGCCGCCGGGACAGGGCTCTCTTATGGCTACACCTTC. Translation: CASSLAAGTGLSYGYTF.

This rearrangement joins TRBV27 to TRBJ2-7, with 7 bases matching TRBD1. This CDR3 region has 15 residues. Germline V gene sequence: CDR1 MNHEY, CDR2 SMNVEV (reference sequence). The J segment lost 2 bases and the V segment lost 0 bases, leaving 4 bases of the junction unmatched. The CDR3 sequence: CASSLSGTEAYEQYF. CDR3 sequence (DNA): TGTGCCAGCAGTTTATCCGGGACAGAAGCCTACGAGCAGTACTTC.

This chain joins TRBV14 and TRBJ2-3, with 10 bases identical to TRBD1. Trimming took 1 base from V and 1 from J; bases not matched to a gene: 11. The germline gives CDR1 SGHDN, CDR2 FVKESK. The CDR3 loop spans 19 amino acids. This CDR3 is CASSQADVDRGYRTDTQYF. For the CDR3, the DNA is TGTGCCAGCAGCCAAGCGGACGTGGACAGGGGGTACCGCACAGATACGCAGTATTTT.

The chain joins TRBV5-4 to TRBJ2-1, with 12 positions matching TRBD2. Trimming at V came to 4 bases and at J to 0 bases, leaving 5 bases not matched to a gene. The germline CDR1 and CDR2 sequences are SGHNT and YYREEE (reference sequence). The CDR3 contains 17 residues. The CDR3 DNA sequence: TGTGCCAGCAGCCCGGGACTAGCGGGTTACTCCTACAATGAGCAGTTCTTC. Translation gives CASSPGLAGYSYNEQFF.

The genes are TRBV4-3 and TRBJ2-3; D is uncertain. In germline, CDR1 is LGHNA, CDR2 YSLEER. The germline V and J ends were trimmed by 3 bases and 5 bases, with 9 bases remaining between them. This CDR3 spans 13 amino acids. The CDR3 DNA sequence: TGCGCCAGCAGCCAGGGCATTGGAGATACGCAGTATTTT. This encodes CASSQGIGDTQYF.

The chain is built from TRBV15 and TRBJ1-2; no definite D call. Trimming removed 0 bases from V and 8 bases from J, with 16 bases in between. Germline CDR1 LNHNV, CDR2 YYDKDF (reference sequence). The CDR3 has 15 amino acids. DNA of the CDR3: TGTGCCACCAGCAGAGATCAAGGATATCTTCGAGGCTACACCTTC. Amino acids: CATSRDQGYLRGYTF.

V is TRBV5-4 and J is TRBJ2-1, with 7 bases matching TRBD1. This CDR3 region has 14 residues. Germline V gene data show CDR1 as SGHNT and CDR2 as YYREEE (reference sequence). V lost 4 bases and J lost 9; bases outside the gene matches: 10. The chain's CDR3 is CASSPGQAYGEQFF. CDR3 sequence (DNA): TGTGCCAGCAGCCCTGGACAGGCCTACGGTGAGCAGTTCTTC.

This clone has more than one count but fewer than ten. The V and J genes are TRBV18 and TRBJ2-7; the D call may be TRBD1 or TRBD2 (7 bases each). V lost 5 bases and J lost 2, with 19 bases in between. The CDR3 is made up of 16 amino acids. From germline, CDR1 is KGHSH and CDR2 LQKENI. As DNA, the CDR3 is TGTGCCAGCTCAAATCAGGGGGGGCCTTCCCCCTACGAGCAGTACTTC. This gives the protein CASSNQGGPSPYEQYF.